The next 18 T cell receptor beta chains were all read from a single sample in a study of T cell responses to AZD1222 COVID-19 vaccine. Sequencing was performed with immunoSEQ multiplex PCR; in TCRdb, only in-frame clones are kept and a portion is missing. The table has fewer than 150,000 clones, approximately 94% seen once. Sequenced material: peripheral blood, taken on day 0 of AZD1222 vaccination. Receptors were obtained from an adult in good health.

This chain uses TRBV7-2 with TRBJ2-7; unclear D gene. Per germline, CDR1 SGHTA and CDR2 FQGNSA. The CDR3 length is 15 residues. V dropped 5 bases and J dropped 0 bases, with 14 bases sitting between them. The CDR3 sequence: CASSPRRGASYEQYF. DNA of the CDR3: TGTGCCAGCAGCCCGAGGCGCGGAGCCTCCTACGAGCAGTACTTC.

The table lists this clone with a count of one. The chain carries TRBV11-2 and TRBJ1-2, with D maybe TRBD1 (6 bases). With 7 bases removed from V and 5 bases from J, the gap between germline ends came to 23 bases. Per germline, CDR1 SGHAT and CDR2 FQNNGV. The CDR3 spans 16 residues. CDR3 DNA sequence: TGTGCCAGCACTTCATACGGGGGCAGGGAGGGTTATGGCTACACCTTC. Its translation is CASTSYGGREGYGYTF.

This clone was picked up one time. The chain carries TRBV27 and TRBJ2-5; D uncertain. CDR1 is MNHEY, CDR2 SMNVEV, per germline (reference sequence). This CDR3 contains 16 residues. Trimming removed 4 bases from V and 4 bases from J, with 19 bases in between. The CDR3 DNA follows: TGTGCCAGCAGTTCCCCCTCATCCCAATGGGGAGAGACCCAGTACTTC. It encodes CASSSPSSQWGETQYF.

CDR3 DNA: TGTGCCAGCGCCGACAGGAAGGATCAGCCCCAGCATTTT. Protein: CASADRKDQPQHF. The rearrangement uses TRBV6-5 and TRBJ1-5; D possibly corresponds to TRBD1 (6 bases). V lost 8 bases and J 5 bases, leaving 13 bases between the germline ends. The CDR3 extends over 13 amino acids. Germline V gene sequence: CDR1 MNHEY, CDR2 SVGAGI.

The gene calls are TRBV6-5 and TRBJ2-7; 8 bases are shared with TRBD1. Germline V gives CDR1 MNHEY, CDR2 SVGAGI. V gave up 5 bases and J gave up 2 bases; unmatched junction bases: 5. This CDR3 is built from 14 residues. CDR3 in amino acids: CASSRTGITYEQYF. In nucleotides, the CDR3 is TGTGCCAGCAGTCGGACAGGGATCACCTACGAGCAGTACTTC.

The chain carries TRBV11-2 and TRBJ2-1; D unresolved. Germline CDR1 is SGHAT and CDR2 is FQNNGV. This CDR3 is built from 12 residues. V lost 3 bases and J 13 bases, leaving 13 bases between the germline ends. CDR3 region: CASSFEGNNQFF. The CDR3 DNA follows: TGTGCCAGCAGCTTCGAAGGAAACAATCAGTTCTTC.

CDR3 region: CASSQDHGQGEGYTF. CDR3 coding DNA: TGTGCCAGCAGCCAAGATCACGGACAGGGGGAAGGCTACACCTTC. The chain employs TRBV3-1 (or the pseudogene TRBV3-2) and TRBJ1-2, with 10 bases fitting TRBD1. The germline CDR1 and CDR2 sequences are LGHDT and YNNKEL (reference sequence). Germline trimming cut 0 bases from V and 8 bases from J; bases unmatched to any gene: 6. The CDR3 extends over 15 amino acids.

This chain uses TRBV2 with TRBJ2-3; 10 bases align to TRBD2. Losses at the gene ends were 3 bases for V and 6 bases for J; bases not matched to a gene: 15. Germline V gene sequence: CDR1 SNHLY, CDR2 FYNNEI. This CDR3 comprises 18 residues. The CDR3 loop is CASSDWSGRARVPDTQYF. The CDR3 coding sequence is TGTGCCAGCAGTGATTGGAGCGGGAGGGCCCGGGTCCCGGATACGCAGTATTTT.

The chain carries TRBV19 and TRBJ1-3; 9 bases map to TRBD1. The CDR3 runs to 16 residues. The J segment lost 4 bases and the V segment lost 5 bases, leaving 9 bases of the junction unmatched. Germline V gene sequence: CDR1 LNHDA, CDR2 SQIVND (reference sequence). The CDR3 here is CASSPGTGLAGNTIYF. The CDR3 DNA sequence: TGTGCCAGTAGTCCGGGGACAGGGCTGGCCGGAAACACCATATATTTT.

In its sample, this clone was seen once. The gene calls are TRBV6-6 and TRBJ2-7; D is unclear. This CDR3 comprises 12 residues. From germline, CDR1 is MNHNY and CDR2 SVGAGI (reference sequence). The V end lost 6 bases, the J end lost 2 bases, and 8 bases lay between the germline ends. This CDR3 is CASRDTTYEQYF. The CDR3, as DNA: TGTGCCAGCAGGGATACTACCTACGAGCAGTACTTC.

The V and J genes are TRBV18 and TRBJ2-5, with D possibly being TRBD2 (5 bases). This CDR3 has 16 amino acids. From germline, CDR1 is KGHSH and CDR2 LQKENI. Trimming took 0 bases from V and 5 from J, leaving 16 bases between them. The CDR3, as DNA: TGTGCCAGCTCACCACCGGAGACGGGAACCCCCGAGACCCAGTACTTC. Its protein product is CASSPPETGTPETQYF.

The rearrangement joins TRBV18 to TRBJ1-2; no definite D call. The length of the CDR3 is 13 residues. Trimming shortened V by 1 base and J by 5 bases, and 8 bases separated the two germline ends. Germline loops: CDR1 KGHSH, CDR2 LQKENI. CDR3 sequence: CASSPRAEYGYTF. The DNA for the CDR3 is TGTGCCAGCTCACCACGGGCAGAGTATGGCTACACCTTC.

This rearrangement joins TRBV2 to TRBJ2-2, with a weak D call TRBD1 (6 bases). Germline CDR1 SNHLY, CDR2 FYNNEI. The CDR3 runs 16 residues. The V gene lost 6 bases and the J gene lost 2 bases, with 16 bases spanning the gap. In DNA, the CDR3 is TGTGCCAGCAGCGATGCAGGGGTAATAAACACCGGGGAGCTGTTTTTT. Its protein product is CASSDAGVINTGELFF.

V gene TRBV5-5 combines with J gene TRBJ2-1; unclear D gene. CDR1 is SGHKS and CDR2 is YYEKEE in the germline V gene (reference sequence). V was pared by 1 base and J by 10 bases, with 9 bases between. This CDR3 spans 12 amino acids. The CDR3 spells CASSLYIGEQFF. The CDR3 bases are TGTGCCAGCAGCTTGTACATCGGGGAGCAGTTCTTC.

The genes are TRBV7-9 and TRBJ1-6; TRBD1 agrees at 7 bases. The V segment lost 0 bases and the J segment 10 bases; nucleotides outside the gene matches: 9. Germline V lookup: CDR1 SEHNR, CDR2 FQNEAQ (reference sequence). The CDR3 length is 16 residues. The CDR3 loop is CASSLAAGGGGSPLHF. The CDR3 nucleotides read TGTGCCAGCAGCTTAGCGGCAGGGGGGGGAGGATCACCCCTCCACTTT. The variable domain in full, with the rest retrieved from reference TRBV7-9 and TRBJ1-6, is DTGVSQNPRHKITKRGQNVTFRCDPISEHNRLYWYRQTLGQGPEFLTYFQNEAQLEKSRLLSDRFSAERPKGSFSTLEIQRTEQGDSAMYLCASSLAAGGGGSPLHFGNGTRLTVT.

In DNA, the CDR3 is TGTGCCAGCAGCTTGACTTCAGGGTCTAACTATGGCTACACCTTC. This encodes CASSLTSGSNYGYTF. The V call is TRBV7-2, the J call TRBJ1-2; D is possibly TRBD1 (5 bases). The V gene lost 3 bases and the J gene lost 0 bases, with 11 bases spanning the gap. Germline CDR1 reads SGHTA; CDR2 reads FQGNSA. This CDR3 region has 15 residues.

The chain links TRBV4-1 to TRBJ1-2; the match to TRBD1 covers 7 bases. From germline, CDR1 is MGHRA and CDR2 YSYEKL. After removal of 4 bases from V and 6 bases from J, the junction contained 11 bases not matched to a gene. The CDR3 is 15 residues long. Written as DNA, the CDR3 is TGCGCCAGCAGCCCCCAGACAGGGAAGGTCGATGGCTACACCTTC. This translates into CASSPQTGKVDGYTF.

The chain is built from TRBV7-2 and TRBJ2-3, with 9 bases lining up with TRBD2. Trimming took 1 base from V and 2 from J; bases not matched to a gene: 4. This CDR3 comprises 16 residues. Per the germline V gene, CDR1 is SGHTA and CDR2 is FQGNSA. CDR3 nucleotides: TGTGCCAGCAGCTTAGGGGGGGGACTAGCCACAGATACGCAGTATTTT. The encoded protein is CASSLGGGLATDTQYF.